This T cell receptor (beta chain) was observed in a study of cytomegalovirus exposure and HLA in healthy donors. Study context: The study's early data release held approximately 91 million unique TCRs from HLA-typed donors.

Study-level results: A few chains tied to CMV proved CMV antigen-specific in vitro.

Amplification used 60 Vbeta primers and 13 Jbeta primers. Here immunoSEQ multiplex PCR was the method, and the copy in TCRdb shows in-frame clones only, minus some. The sample lists about 150,000 clones, around 79% occurring once. About this clone: Its specificity is unknown.

The germline V gene encodes CDR1 SGHDT and CDR2 YYEEEE. CDR3 length: 13 residues. The V end was cut by 3 bases, the J end by 4 bases, with 10 bases between. The sequencing input was PBMCs. The TCR sequence derives from a man aged 30-40 years in good health and CMV-seropositive. The chain uses TRBV5-6 and TRBJ1-1; tentative D call: TRBD1 (6 bases). The CDR3 nucleotides are TGTGCCAGCAGCTCCCAAGGGGGCACTGAAGCTTTCTTT. Its protein is CASSSQGGTEAFF.